These 32 T cell receptor beta chains share one sample of origin, sequenced in a study of regulatory T cells in long-lasting Graves disease. Time point noted: persistent/refractory GD, antithyroid drugs over 5 years with positive TRAb. The authors made the TCR library using RNA they extracted from PBMCs. HTBI primers from iRepertoire and Arm-PCR of CDR3 regions yielded the TCR beta libraries. TCRdb redid the calling of the multiplex PCR reads with MiXCR, one entry per CDR3 protein. The profile shows roughly 400,000 distinct CDR3 sequences, less than 25% of them singletons. The sample here was peripheral blood mononuclear cells (PBMCs), taken when the disease was refractory, from a patient treated with antithyroid drugs. The origin of the receptors is a female donor with Graves disease.

The chain recombines TRBV7-3 with TRBJ2-3; 8 nucleotides agree with TRBD2. V shed 5 bases and J 1 base; nucleotides not matched to a gene: 11. Germline CDR1 and CDR2: SGHTA and FQGTGA. The CDR3 spans 17 residues. Here the CDR3 DNA reads TGTGCCAGCAGCGTAGATAGCGCGGGAGGACGCACAGATACGCAGTATTTT. Translating it yields CASSVDSAGGRTDTQYF.

This clonotype was counted ten times or more. The chain uses TRBV28 and TRBJ2-7; D possibly matches TRBD1 or TRBD2 (5 bases each). V was clipped by 6 bases and J by 7 bases, with 13 bases between them. This CDR3 comprises 12 residues. Germline loops: CDR1 MDHEN, CDR2 SYDVKM. The CDR3 region has the DNA TGTGCCAGCAGCTTAAGGGGACGGGAGCAGTACTTC. Translating gives CASSLRGREQYF.

This chain connects TRBV6-1 to TRBJ1-4, with D unclear. Looked up from germline, CDR1 is MNHNS and CDR2 is SASEGT. Trimming stripped 5 bases from V and 6 bases from J, with 16 bases between. This CDR3 comprises 15 residues. CDR3 DNA sequence: TGTGCCAGCAGTCCCTCCACCGGAGGCGATGAAAAACTGTTTTTT. This gives the protein CASSPSTGGDEKLFF.

The rearrangement uses TRBV6-2 or TRBV6-3 and TRBJ2-3; 7 positions agree with TRBD1. Germline V lookup: CDR1 MNHEY, CDR2 SVGEGT. V shed 5 bases, J shed 4 bases, and the junction held 6 bases outside the gene matches. The CDR3 contains 14 residues. CDR3 DNA sequence: TGTGCCAGCAGTAATAGACAGGGCGCAGATACGCAGTATTTT. Translating gives CASSNRQGADTQYF.

This clonotype was observed at least ten times. This chain links TRBV2 with TRBJ2-7; no reliable D call. The length of the CDR3 is 12 residues. Germline loops: CDR1 SNHLY, CDR2 FYNNEI. V lost 3 bases and J lost 3, with 6 bases in between. DNA for the CDR3: TGTGCCAGCAGTGAGTCTATCTACGAGCAGTACTTC. Amino acid sequence: CASSESIYEQYF.

This clonotype occurred a few times. The chain's CDR3 is CASSSRVWVGPSNTGELFF. DNA for the CDR3: TGTGCCAGCAGTTCCCGGGTGTGGGTGGGCCCATCGAACACCGGGGAGCTGTTTTTT. The V gene is TRBV27, the J gene TRBJ2-2, with D hard to call. Germline V gene sequence: CDR1 MNHEY, CDR2 SMNVEV (reference sequence). CDR3 length: 19 amino acids. With 4 bases removed from V and 0 bases from J, the gap between germline ends came to 21 bases.

The chain recombines TRBV30 with TRBJ2-7; weak D call: TRBD1 (5 bases). From germline, CDR1 is GTSNPN and CDR2 SVGIG (reference sequence). Trimming took off 4 bases at V and 4 bases at J, with 11 bases between the two ends. This CDR3 is 12 amino acids long. This chain's CDR3 is CAWIQGTYEQYF. CDR3 coding DNA: TGTGCCTGGATTCAGGGTACATACGAGCAGTACTTC. The variable domain in full, completed from reference TRBV30 and TRBJ2-7, reads SQTIHQWPATLVQPVGSPLSLECTVEGTSNPNLYWYRQAAGRGLQLLFYSVGIGQISSEVPQNLSASRPQDRQFILSSKKLLLSDSGFYLCAWIQGTYEQYFGPGTRLTVT.

This clonotype was found a few times. J is TRBJ1-2 and V is TRBV3-1; possibly TRBD1 for D (5 bases). The CDR3 consists of 12 residues. The ends were cut back, 7 bases at V and 7 bases at J, with 13 bases in the middle. CDR1 and CDR2 (germline): LGHDT, YNNKEL (reference sequence). The CDR3 loop reads CASTGAGFGYTF. CDR3 nucleotides: TGTGCCAGCACCGGGGCGGGTTTTGGCTACACCTTC.

This clonotype was picked up many times. The chain carries TRBV7-2 and TRBJ1-2; D not resolved. Trimming took off 1 base at V and 6 bases at J, with 9 bases between the two ends. Germline lookup yields CDR1 SGHTA and CDR2 FQGNSA. CDR3 length: 13 amino acids. CDR3: CASSLGRLNGYTF. In DNA, the CDR3 is TGTGCCAGCAGCTTAGGACGGCTCAATGGCTACACCTTC.

Many counts were recorded for this clonotype. V gene TRBV7-2 combines with J gene TRBJ1-1; D uncertain. CDR3 length: 14 residues. V lost 6 bases and J 4 bases, leaving 15 bases between the germline ends. Per germline, CDR1 SGHTA and CDR2 FQGNSA. CDR3 loop: CASSQPGHATEAFF. CDR3 DNA: TGTGCCAGCAGTCAACCTGGGCACGCCACTGAAGCTTTCTTT.

This clonotype was detected a few times. The chain couples TRBV6-5 to TRBJ2-5; D is unclear. CDR3 size: 14 residues. Germline CDR1 reads MNHEY; CDR2 reads SVGAGI. The V end lost 4 bases, the J end lost 1 base, and 10 bases lay between the germline ends. CDR3 region: CASSFTAFQETQYF. The DNA for the CDR3 is TGTGCCAGCAGTTTTACGGCTTTCCAAGAGACCCAGTACTTC.

The chain is built from TRBV27 and TRBJ1-5, with TRBD1 matching over 7 bases. The CDR3 runs 15 residues. Unmatched junction bases numbered 6, after V lost 0 bases and J lost 7 bases. The germline gives CDR1 MNHEY, CDR2 SMNVEV (reference sequence). The CDR3 protein is CASSLSWRGQQPQHF. The DNA of the CDR3 is TGTGCCAGCAGTTTATCTTGGAGGGGGCAACAGCCCCAGCATTTT.

This clonotype turned up a few times. The rearrangement joins TRBV7-2 to TRBJ2-5, with D perhaps TRBD2 (5 bases). Germline CDR1 is SGHTA and CDR2 is FQGNSA. Trimming left V 1 base short and J 5 bases short, with 14 bases between. This CDR3 comprises 15 residues. The DNA of the CDR3 is TGTGCCAGCAGCTTAGATTTGGGAGATGGGGAGACCCAGTACTTC. This sequence encodes CASSLDLGDGETQYF.

This chain links TRBV12-3 or TRBV12-4 with TRBJ2-3, with 7 positions matching TRBD2. V gave up 3 bases and J gave up 4 bases; unmatched junction bases: 7. There are 15 residues in the CDR3. The DNA for the CDR3 is TGTGCCAGCAGTTTTCGCGGGAGTAGCGCAGATACGCAGTATTTT. Translated, it gives CASSFRGSSADTQYF.

The V call is TRBV9, the J call TRBJ1-5; D is unresolved. The CDR3 loop spans 14 amino acids. CDR1 and CDR2 from the germline V gene are SGDLS and YYNGEE. V lost 3 bases and J lost 5, with 12 bases in between. The CDR3 DNA is TGTGCCAGCAGCGGGAGCAGCGACTATCAGCCCCAGCATTTT. It specifies CASSGSSDYQPQHF.

The V and J genes are TRBV5-1 and TRBJ2-3; D possibly corresponds to TRBD2 (6 bases). The CDR3 has 14 amino acids. Trimming took 2 bases from V and 4 from J, leaving 11 bases between them. Germline CDR1 reads SGHRS; CDR2 reads YFSETQ. This CDR3 is CASSFSSAADTQYF. The DNA of the CDR3 is TGCGCCAGCAGCTTTTCTAGCGCCGCAGATACGCAGTATTTT.

The chain has TRBV7-6 and TRBJ1-4; D possibly corresponds to TRBD1 (5 bases). The CDR3 has 18 residues. Trimming removed 8 bases at V and 0 bases at J, with 22 bases between. Per germline, CDR1 SGHVS and CDR2 FNYEAQ. CDR3 region: CASVATRDPYATNEKLFF. The CDR3 DNA follows: TGTGCCAGCGTTGCAACCAGGGATCCCTATGCAACTAATGAAAAACTGTTTTTT.

The sample holds many counts of this clonotype. V gene TRBV12-3 or TRBV12-4 combines with J gene TRBJ1-1; D call uncertain. This CDR3 has 14 amino acids. V was clipped by 3 bases and J by 0 bases, with 8 bases between them. The CDR3 region has the DNA TGTGCCAGCAGTTTCGTACAGATGAACACTGAAGCTTTCTTT. Its translation: CASSFVQMNTEAFF.

This clonotype was seen at least ten times. This rearrangement joins TRBV6-2 or TRBV6-3 to TRBJ1-2; D gene ambiguous. CDR1 is MNHEY and CDR2 is SVGEGT in the germline V gene. The germline V and J ends were trimmed by 0 bases and 4 bases, with 15 bases remaining between them. This CDR3 has 16 residues. The CDR3 nucleotides are TGTGCCAGCAGTTACTCGTTATTCCAGGACTCCTATGGCTACACCTTC. Its translation: CASSYSLFQDSYGYTF.

There are a few counts of this clonotype. CDR3 in amino acids: CSALGGGTGELFF. CDR3 nucleotide sequence: TGCAGCGCGCTAGGGGGGGGCACCGGGGAGCTGTTTTTT. The J gene is TRBJ2-2, the V gene TRBV29-1; D is perhaps TRBD2 (7 bases). The CDR3 runs to 13 residues. V lost 7 bases and J lost 4, with 13 bases in between. The V gene's germline CDR1 is SQVTM and CDR2 ANQGSEA.

This clonotype has a count of ten or more. The J gene is TRBJ1-1, the V gene TRBV29-1; D remains ambiguous. This CDR3 is 13 amino acids long. The V gene lost 5 bases and the J gene lost 1 base, with 11 bases spanning the gap. CDR1 and CDR2 from the germline V gene are SQVTM and ANQGSEA. The CDR3 reads CSVLPKGNTEAFF. The CDR3 DNA follows: TGCAGCGTTCTACCTAAGGGGAACACTGAAGCTTTCTTT. The full variable domain, its missing parts supplied by reference TRBV29-1 and TRBJ1-1, is SAVISQKPSRDICQRGTSLTIQCQVDSQVTMMFWYRQQPGQSLTLIATANQGSEATYESGFVIDKFPISRPNLTFSTLTVSNMSPEDSSIYLCSVLPKGNTEAFFGQGTRLTVV.

The chain is built from TRBV7-2 and TRBJ1-1; 7 nucleotides line up with TRBD1. This CDR3 spans 15 amino acids. Per the germline V gene, CDR1 is SGHTA and CDR2 is FQGNSA. The V and J ends lost 5 bases and 3 bases, in that order; junction bases with no gene match: 9. This chain's CDR3 is CASSKTGQTDTEAFF. CDR3 DNA: TGTGCCAGCAGCAAGACGGGACAGACGGACACTGAAGCTTTCTTT.

The chain couples TRBV24-1 to TRBJ2-2; 9 bases line up with TRBD2. This CDR3 spans 17 amino acids. Trimming at V came to 3 bases and at J to 1 base, leaving 5 bases not matched to a gene. CDR1 and CDR2 from the germline V gene are KGHDR and SFDVKD. CDR3 residues: CATSDISSGKNTGELFF. Written as DNA, the CDR3 is TGTGCCACCAGTGATATATCTAGCGGGAAGAACACCGGGGAGCTGTTTTTT.

This clonotype was counted between two and nine times. The chain couples TRBV6-2 or TRBV6-3 to TRBJ1-5; 9 nucleotides match TRBD1. V trimming: 4 bases; J trimming: 3 bases; junction bases outside the gene matches: 4. CDR1 and CDR2 (germline): MNHEY, SVGEGT. The CDR3 runs 15 residues. The CDR3: CASSSDRGDNQPQHF. CDR3 nucleotide sequence: TGTGCCAGCAGTTCAGACAGGGGGGACAATCAGCCCCAGCATTTT.

This clonotype has a count of ten or more. V and J are TRBV7-8 and TRBJ1-5, with D hard to call. The V gene lost 2 bases and the J gene lost 4 bases, with 12 bases spanning the gap. This CDR3 is built from 15 residues. Germline V gene lookup returns CDR1 SGHVS and CDR2 FQNEAQ. The CDR3 loop is CASSLPRLPNQPQHF. CDR3 DNA sequence: TGTGCCAGCAGCTTACCCAGGCTTCCAAATCAGCCCCAGCATTTT.

At least ten counts were recorded for this clonotype. The rearrangement links TRBV28 to TRBJ1-5; D is perhaps TRBD1 (5 bases). Germline V lookup: CDR1 MDHEN, CDR2 SYDVKM. CDR3 length equals 12 residues. The ends were cut back, 4 bases at V and 12 bases at J, with 13 bases in the middle. The CDR3 DNA is TGTGCCAGCAGTTCCTCGCCGGGGCTCCAGCATTTT. It encodes CASSSSPGLQHF.

Note on this clonotype: A junction end diverges from the germline sequence, so it may reflect a read error. The chain joins TRBV4-1 to TRBJ2-7; 10 nucleotides agree with TRBD2. The CDR3 contains 13 residues. Germline CDR1 is MGHRA and CDR2 is YSYEKL. CDR3 bases: TGTGCCAGCAGCCTGCCTAGCGGGAGAGAGCAGTACTTC. Encoded protein: CASSLPSGREQYF.

The genes are TRBV2 and TRBJ2-1, with a weak D call TRBD1 (7 bases). This CDR3 comprises 15 residues. V lost 5 bases and J lost 5, with 16 bases in between. Germline CDR1 reads SNHLY; CDR2 reads FYNNEI. The DNA for the CDR3 is TGTGCCAGCAGTTACCGGAGGGGGCCGGACAATGAGCAGTTCTTC. The encoded protein is CASSYRRGPDNEQFF.

The rearrangement joins TRBV20-1 to TRBJ2-6; a possible D gene is TRBD2 (5 bases). This CDR3 is built from 15 residues. V was shortened by 6 bases and J by 1 base, with 13 bases between the two germline ends. Per germline, CDR1 DFQATT and CDR2 SNEGSKA (reference sequence). DNA for the CDR3: TGCAGTGCCCCCGCGGGCCAGTCTGGGGCCAACGTCCTGACTTTC. It translates to CSAPAGQSGANVLTF.

This clonotype has only a few counts. The gene calls are TRBV5-1 and TRBJ2-5; TRBD2 agrees at 13 bases. Germline CDR1 is SGHRS and CDR2 is YFSETQ. CDR3 length: 14 residues. The J segment lost 4 bases and the V segment lost 4 bases, leaving 1 base of the junction unmatched. In nucleotides, the CDR3 is TGCGCCAGCAGCAGGACTAGCGGGAGAGAGACCCAGTACTTC. This gives the protein CASSRTSGRETQYF.

This clonotype was observed once. The genes are TRBV12-3 or TRBV12-4 and TRBJ1-6; 8 nucleotides align to TRBD1. The CDR3 contains 13 residues. Trimming cost V 9 bases and J 3 bases; bases outside gene matches: 1. CDR3 amino acids: CASGQGYNSPLHF. The CDR3 DNA follows: TGTGCCAGTGGACAGGGCTATAATTCACCCCTCCACTTT.

The DNA of the CDR3 is TGTGCCAGCAGCCCTCGCCTGTCGGGGCAAGGGGCCAACGTCCTGACTTTC. Translation: CASSPRLSGQGANVLTF. The genes are TRBV7-2 and TRBJ2-6; D may be TRBD1 or TRBD2 (5 bases each). The V end lost 5 bases, the J end lost 4 bases, and 18 bases lay between the germline ends. Germline V gene data show CDR1 as SGHTA and CDR2 as FQGNSA. The CDR3 is 17 amino acids. Using reference TRBV7-2 and TRBJ2-6 for the parts outside the CDR3, the full variable domain is GAGVSQSPSNKVTEKGKDVELRCDPISGHTALYWYRQSLGQGLEFLIYFQGNSAPDKSGLPSDRFSAERTGGSVSTLTIQRTQQEDSAVYLCASSPRLSGQGANVLTFGAGSRLTVL.